These 24 T cell receptor beta chains were sequenced from one sample in a study of cytomegalovirus exposure and HLA in healthy donors. Measured with immunoSEQ multiplex PCR; TCRdb has only the in-frame clones, and not every one. The table shows about 120,000 clones, with 89% occurring only once. Sequencing was carried out using PBMCs. These receptors were taken from a woman between 18 and 30 years old in good health and CMV-seronegative.

V gene TRBV5-1 combines with J gene TRBJ1-2; perhaps TRBD1 as D (5 bases). Germline V CDR1 and CDR2: SGHRS, YFSETQ. Deletions cut 5 bases from V and 4 bases from J, with 12 bases between. The CDR3 sequence is 13 residues long. The CDR3 loop reads CASSMGQGYGYTF. CDR3 sequence (DNA): TGCGCCAGCAGTATGGGCCAGGGCTATGGCTACACCTTC.

V and J are TRBV2 and TRBJ1-5; 7 positions match TRBD1. In germline, CDR1 is SNHLY, CDR2 FYNNEI. CDR3 length: 14 amino acids. The junction had 6 bases not matched to a gene; V was cut back by 8 bases and J by 2 bases. The CDR3 sequence is CASRPTGGNQPQHF. CDR3 in DNA: TGTGCCAGCCGTCCTACAGGGGGCAATCAGCCCCAGCATTTT.

This sequence joins TRBV15 and TRBJ2-7, with a tentative D call TRBD2 (5 bases). In germline, CDR1 is LNHNV, CDR2 YYDKDF (reference sequence). This CDR3 has 13 amino acids. Trimming cost V 0 bases and J 7 bases, with 10 bases left between them. The CDR3 coding sequence is TGTGCCACCAGCAGAGATTTTCCGGGGGAGCAGTACGTC. Amino acids: CATSRDFPGEQYV.

The chain carries TRBV28 and TRBJ2-2, with unresolved D. The CDR3 covers 11 residues. CDR1 is MDHEN and CDR2 is SYDVKM in the germline V gene. Trimming shortened V by 6 bases and J by 5 bases, and 4 bases separated the two germline ends. Here the CDR3 reads CASSLTGELFF. CDR3 coding DNA: TGTGCCAGCAGCCTTACCGGGGAGCTGTTTTTT.

The chain has TRBV14 and TRBJ2-5; D unresolved. Germline assignment: CDR1 SGHDN and CDR2 FVKESK. V dropped 6 bases and J dropped 6 bases, with 11 bases sitting between them. This CDR3 comprises 12 residues. The DNA of the CDR3 is TGTGCCAGCAGTTATAGCAGTCAGACCCAGTACTTC. Translating it yields CASSYSSQTQYF. Complete variable domain (other parts from reference TRBV14 and TRBJ2-5): EAGVTQFPSHSVIEKGQTVTLRCDPISGHDNLYWYRRVMGKEIKFLLHFVKESKQDESGMPNNRFLAERTGGTYSTLKVQPAELEDSGVYFCASSYSSQTQYFGPGTRLLVL.

This sequence joins TRBV19 and TRBJ2-7; D is undetermined. The V end lost 1 base, the J end lost 3 bases, and 7 bases lay between the germline ends. Per the germline V gene, CDR1 is LNHDA and CDR2 is SQIVND (reference sequence). The CDR3 runs 13 residues. The CDR3 coding sequence is TGTGCCAGTAGTATAGCCTACCTCTACGAGCAGTACTTC. The encoded protein is CASSIAYLYEQYF.

J is TRBJ2-1 and V is TRBV6-5; a weak D match, TRBD2 (6 bases). Germline CDR1 reads MNHEY; CDR2 reads SVGAGI. The CDR3 covers 12 residues. Trimming shortened V by 6 bases and J by 7 bases, and 10 bases separated the two germline ends. In nucleotides, the CDR3 is TGTGCCAGCAGACACGGGGGTAATGAGCAGTTCTTC. Translation: CASRHGGNEQFF.

The chain has TRBV7-9 and TRBJ2-1; TRBD2 is a possible D gene (6 bases). V lost 11 bases and J 7 bases, leaving 24 bases between the germline ends. This CDR3 has 15 amino acids. Per germline, CDR1 SEHNR and CDR2 FQNEAQ (reference sequence). CDR3 amino acids: CASSQLGGAINEQFF. CDR3 DNA: TGTGCCTCCTCCCAACTGGGGGGTGCAATTAATGAGCAGTTCTTC.

The gene calls are TRBV6-6 and TRBJ1-5; D not certain. V gave up 4 bases and J gave up 2 bases, with 9 bases separating them. Germline-derived CDR1 and CDR2 are MNHNY and SVGAGI (reference sequence). CDR3 length: 14 amino acids. CDR3 nucleotide sequence: TGTGCCAGCAGTTGGTGGGGAGGCAATCAGCCCCAGCATTTT. It is translated as CASSWWGGNQPQHF.

This clone was seen only once. The chain links TRBV11-2 to TRBJ2-7; D possibly corresponds to TRBD1 (6 bases). Germline CDR1 is SGHAT and CDR2 is FQNNGV. This CDR3 region has 15 residues. V shed 1 base and J shed 0 bases, with 10 bases lying between them. DNA for the CDR3: TGTGCCAGCAGCTTAGGACAGGCGAGCTCCTACGAGCAGTACGTC. The encoded protein is CASSLGQASSYEQYV.

This CDR3 reads CASSDTGNGYTF. As DNA, the CDR3 is TGCGCCAGCAGTGATACAGGGAACGGCTACACCTTC. The chain employs TRBV10-1 and TRBJ1-2, with a possible D match to TRBD1 (6 bases). Germline V gives CDR1 WNHNN, CDR2 SYGVQD (reference sequence). The CDR3 contains 12 residues. Trimming removed 3 bases at V and 8 bases at J, with 10 bases between.

The genes are TRBV6-5 and TRBJ2-1; the match to TRBD1 covers 7 bases. CDR3 size: 15 residues. V shed 2 bases, J shed 7 bases, and the junction held 8 bases outside the gene matches. The germline CDR1 and CDR2 sequences are MNHEY and SVGAGI. DNA for the CDR3: TGTGCCAGCAGTTACGACACGACAGGGACAAATGAGCAGTTCTTC. This codes for CASSYDTTGTNEQFF.

The chain links TRBV27 to TRBJ2-7; D may be TRBD1 (6 bases). The CDR3 totals 12 residues. V lost 8 bases and J lost 5, with 13 bases in between. Germline V CDR1 and CDR2: MNHEY, SMNVEV (reference sequence). Here the CDR3 DNA reads TGTGCCAGCCAGGGGTTCGCCCACGAGCAGTACTTC. Protein sequence: CASQGFAHEQYF.

This chain connects TRBV28 to TRBJ1-6, with D possibly TRBD1 on 6 matching bases. The germline CDR1 and CDR2 sequences are MDHEN and SYDVKM. This CDR3 is 16 amino acids long. The ends were cut back, 6 bases at V and 5 bases at J, with 17 bases in the middle. In DNA form, the CDR3 reads TGTGCCAGCAGGTCAGGGGACAACATAGATAATTCACCCCTCCACTTT. Encoded protein: CASRSGDNIDNSPLHF.

V gene TRBV28 combines with J gene TRBJ2-7, with 10 bases identical to TRBD2. There are 13 residues in the CDR3. CDR1 and CDR2 (germline): MDHEN, SYDVKM. V lost 10 bases, J lost 6 bases, and 9 bases stayed unmatched. CDR3 coding DNA: TGTGCCACGGCCCAGATAGCGGGAGGCGAGCAGTACTTC. As protein: CATAQIAGGEQYF.

CDR3 sequence: CATSPGQGSLNTEAFF. The CDR3 region has the DNA TGCGCCACCTCCCCGGGACAGGGGTCTCTGAACACTGAAGCTTTCTTT. This chain links TRBV5-1 with TRBJ1-1; 10 bases map to TRBD1. Trimming at V came to 9 bases and at J to 0 bases, leaving 11 bases not matched to a gene. The CDR3 length is 16 residues. Germline values: CDR1 SGHRS, CDR2 YFSETQ.

The V and J genes are TRBV29-1 and TRBJ2-5; D is possibly TRBD2 (6 bases). The last part of the DNA fits TRBJ2-7 better; the J call may be wrong. The CDR3 loop spans 15 amino acids. Per germline, CDR1 SQVTM and CDR2 ANQGSEA. Here the CDR3 DNA reads TGCAGCGTTATTACACCGGGAGACACTATTTACGAGCAGTACTTC. Amino acid sequence: CSVITPGDTIYEQYF.

This clone showed up just once. This chain uses TRBV4-3 with TRBJ2-7; D gene uncertain. The germline CDR1 and CDR2 sequences are LGHNA and YSLEER. The V gene lost 0 bases and the J gene lost 2 bases, with 14 bases spanning the gap. The CDR3 totals 16 residues. In nucleotides, the CDR3 is TGCGCCAGCAGCCAAGATAGAGTGCCGCGAACCTACGAGCAGTACTTC. Residues: CASSQDRVPRTYEQYF.

The chain links TRBV5-1 to TRBJ2-2; 7 bases match TRBD1. In germline, CDR1 is SGHRS, CDR2 YFSETQ. The trim removed 4 bases at V and 4 bases at J, leaving 7 bases unmatched. The length of the CDR3 is 15 residues. CDR3 sequence: CASSVGDSPTGELFF. CDR3 in DNA: TGCGCCAGCAGCGTGGGGGACAGCCCCACCGGGGAGCTGTTTTTT.

The CDR3 DNA is TGTGCCAGCAGTTGGACTAGCGGGCCAGGCGGGGAGCTGTTTTTT. As protein: CASSWTSGPGGELFF. The rearrangement links TRBV6-6 to TRBJ2-2; TRBD2 matches 11 bases. CDR1 is MNHNY and CDR2 is SVGAGI in the germline V gene (reference sequence). Germline trimming cut 4 bases from V and 7 bases from J; bases unmatched to any gene: 5. This CDR3 region has 15 residues.

The rearrangement links TRBV27 to TRBJ2-3; 10 bases align to TRBD2. V was clipped by 0 bases and J by 6 bases; unmatched bases: 3. The CDR3 loop spans 15 amino acids. The germline V gene has CDR1 MNHEY and CDR2 SMNVEV (reference sequence). The CDR3 region has the DNA TGTGCCAGCAGTTTATCTAGCGGGGGGTTTGATACGCAGTATTTT. Translating it yields CASSLSSGGFDTQYF.

This chain uses TRBV6-1 with TRBJ1-3; D call uncertain. Germline loops: CDR1 MNHNS, CDR2 SASEGT. The CDR3 is 14 amino acids. V was trimmed by 7 bases and J by 2 bases, leaving 12 bases between them. CDR3 sequence (DNA): TGTGCCAGCAAGATAGAGAGTACTGGAAACACCATATATTTT. Translation: CASKIESTGNTIYF.

The chain links TRBV30 to TRBJ2-3; a weak D match, TRBD1 (5 bases). The CDR3 is 14 residues long. Between the trimmed V and J ends, which lost 0 bases and 3 bases, there was a span of 10 bases. CDR1 is GTSNPN, CDR2 SVGIG, per germline (reference sequence). The CDR3 DNA reads TGTGCCTGGAGTGTCGGCAGGGAAACAGATACGCAGTATTTT. Its translation is CAWSVGRETDTQYF.

The V call is TRBV5-1, the J call TRBJ2-1; 7 bases line up with TRBD2. V was clipped by 4 bases and J by 0 bases; unmatched bases: 4. The CDR3 loop spans 15 amino acids. In germline, CDR1 is SGHRS, CDR2 YFSETQ. CDR3 amino acids: CASSILAGSYNEQFF. As DNA, the CDR3 is TGCGCCAGCAGCATATTAGCGGGCTCCTACAATGAGCAGTTCTTC.